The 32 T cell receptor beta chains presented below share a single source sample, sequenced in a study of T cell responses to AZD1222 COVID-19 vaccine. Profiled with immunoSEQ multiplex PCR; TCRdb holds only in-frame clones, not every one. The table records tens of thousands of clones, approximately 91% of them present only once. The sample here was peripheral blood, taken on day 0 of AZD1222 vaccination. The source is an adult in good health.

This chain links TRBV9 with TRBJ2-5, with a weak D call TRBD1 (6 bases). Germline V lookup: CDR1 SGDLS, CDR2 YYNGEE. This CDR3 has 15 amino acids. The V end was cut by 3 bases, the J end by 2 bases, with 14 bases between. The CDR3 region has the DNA TGTGCCAGCAGCGCAGGAACAGGGCTACAAGAGACCCAGTACTTC. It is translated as CASSAGTGLQETQYF.

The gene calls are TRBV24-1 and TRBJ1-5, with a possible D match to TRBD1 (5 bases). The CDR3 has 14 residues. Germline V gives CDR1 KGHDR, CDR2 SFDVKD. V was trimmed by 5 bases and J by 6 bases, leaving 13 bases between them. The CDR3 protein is CATSAGGVGQPQHF. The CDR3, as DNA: TGTGCCACCAGTGCCGGGGGTGTCGGTCAGCCCCAGCATTTT.

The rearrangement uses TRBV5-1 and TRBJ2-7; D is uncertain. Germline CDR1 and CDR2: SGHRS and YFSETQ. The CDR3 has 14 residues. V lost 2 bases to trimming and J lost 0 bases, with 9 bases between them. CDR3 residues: CASSFEGYSYEQYF. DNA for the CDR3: TGCGCCAGCAGCTTTGAAGGATACTCCTACGAGCAGTACTTC.

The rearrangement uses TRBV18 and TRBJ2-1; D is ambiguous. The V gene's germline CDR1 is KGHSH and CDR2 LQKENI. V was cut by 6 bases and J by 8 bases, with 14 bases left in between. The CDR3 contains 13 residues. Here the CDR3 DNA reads TGTGCCAGCTCCCCTACGGACGGATATGAGCAGTTCTTC. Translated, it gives CASSPTDGYEQFF.

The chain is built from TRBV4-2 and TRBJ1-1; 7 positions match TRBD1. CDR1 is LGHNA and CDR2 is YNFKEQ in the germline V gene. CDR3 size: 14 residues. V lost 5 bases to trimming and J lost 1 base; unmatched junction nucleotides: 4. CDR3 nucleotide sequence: TGTGCCAGCAGCAGTTGGGACAGGAACACTGAAGCTTTCTTT. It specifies CASSSWDRNTEAFF.

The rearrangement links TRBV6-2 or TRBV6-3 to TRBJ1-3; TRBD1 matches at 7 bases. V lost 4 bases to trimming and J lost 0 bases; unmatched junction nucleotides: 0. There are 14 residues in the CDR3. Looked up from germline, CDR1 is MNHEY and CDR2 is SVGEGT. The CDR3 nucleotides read TGTGCCAGCAGTTGGGACAGCTCTGGAAACACCATATATTTT. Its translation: CASSWDSSGNTIYF.

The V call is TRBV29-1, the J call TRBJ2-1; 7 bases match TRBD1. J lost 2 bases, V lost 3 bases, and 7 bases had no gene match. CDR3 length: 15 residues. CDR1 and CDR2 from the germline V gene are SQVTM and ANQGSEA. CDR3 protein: CSVEKGQRAYNEQFF. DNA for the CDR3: TGCAGCGTTGAGAAGGGACAGAGAGCCTACAATGAGCAGTTCTTC.

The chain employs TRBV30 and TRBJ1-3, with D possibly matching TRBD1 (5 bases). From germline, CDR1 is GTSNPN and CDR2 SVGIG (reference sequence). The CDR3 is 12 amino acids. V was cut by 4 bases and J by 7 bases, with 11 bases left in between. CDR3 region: CAWMGGHNTIYF. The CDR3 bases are TGTGCCTGGATGGGGGGTCACAACACCATATATTTT.

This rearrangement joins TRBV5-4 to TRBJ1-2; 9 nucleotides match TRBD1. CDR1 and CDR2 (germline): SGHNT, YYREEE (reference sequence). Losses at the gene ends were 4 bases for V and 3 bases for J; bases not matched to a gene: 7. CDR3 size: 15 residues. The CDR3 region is CASSPGQGRDYGYTF. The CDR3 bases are TGTGCCAGCAGCCCCGGACAGGGGAGGGACTATGGCTACACCTTC. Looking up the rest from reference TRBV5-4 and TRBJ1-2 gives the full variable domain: ETGVTQSPTHLIKTRGQQVTLRCSSQSGHNTVSWYQQALGQGPQFIFQYYREEENGRGNFPPRFSGLQFPNYSSELNVNALELDDSALYLCASSPGQGRDYGYTFGSGTRLTVV.

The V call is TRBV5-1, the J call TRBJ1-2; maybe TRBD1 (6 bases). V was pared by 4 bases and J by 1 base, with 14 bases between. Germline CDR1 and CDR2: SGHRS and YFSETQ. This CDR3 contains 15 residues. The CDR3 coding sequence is TGCGCCAGCAGCCCAAGGACAGACTTTAACTATGGCTACACCTTC. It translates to CASSPRTDFNYGYTF.

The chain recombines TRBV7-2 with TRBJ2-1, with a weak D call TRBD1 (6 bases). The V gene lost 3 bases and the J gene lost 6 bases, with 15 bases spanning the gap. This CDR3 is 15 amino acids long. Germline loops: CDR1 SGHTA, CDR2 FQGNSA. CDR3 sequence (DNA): TGTGCCAGCAGCTTTCTCGCAGGGACACTCAATGAGCAGTTCTTC. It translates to CASSFLAGTLNEQFF. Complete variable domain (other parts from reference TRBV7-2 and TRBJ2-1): GAGVSQSPSNKVTEKGKDVELRCDPISGHTALYWYRQSLGQGLEFLIYFQGNSAPDKSGLPSDRFSAERTGGSVSTLTIQRTQQEDSAVYLCASSFLAGTLNEQFFGPGTRLTVL.

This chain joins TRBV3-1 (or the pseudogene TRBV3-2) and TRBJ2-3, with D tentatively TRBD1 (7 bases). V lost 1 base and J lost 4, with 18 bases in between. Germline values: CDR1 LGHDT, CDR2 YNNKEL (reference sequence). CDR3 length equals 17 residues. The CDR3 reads CASSQALGQGGADTQYF. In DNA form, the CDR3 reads TGTGCCAGCAGCCAAGCTCTGGGCCAGGGGGGCGCAGATACGCAGTATTTT.

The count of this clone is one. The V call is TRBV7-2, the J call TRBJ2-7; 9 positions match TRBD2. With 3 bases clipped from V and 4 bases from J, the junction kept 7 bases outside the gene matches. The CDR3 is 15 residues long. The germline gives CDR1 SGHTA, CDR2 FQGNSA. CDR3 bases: TGTGCCAGCAGCTTGTCTCGCGGGGGGGCTTACGAGCAGTACTTC. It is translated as CASSLSRGGAYEQYF.

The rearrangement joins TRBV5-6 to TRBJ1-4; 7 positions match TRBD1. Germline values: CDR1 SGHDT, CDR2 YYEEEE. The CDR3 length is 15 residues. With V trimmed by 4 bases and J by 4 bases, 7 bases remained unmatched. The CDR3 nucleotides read TGTGCCAGCAGCCGCGGACAGGCGAATAATGAAAAACTGTTTTTT. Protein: CASSRGQANNEKLFF.

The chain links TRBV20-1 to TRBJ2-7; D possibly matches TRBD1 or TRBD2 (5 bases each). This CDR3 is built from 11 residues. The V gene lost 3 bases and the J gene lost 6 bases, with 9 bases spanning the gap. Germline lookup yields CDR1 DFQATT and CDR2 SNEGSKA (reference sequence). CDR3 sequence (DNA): TGCAGTGCTAGTCCGGGACCCGAGCAGTACTTC. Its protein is CSASPGPEQYF.

The CDR3 coding sequence is TGTGCCAGCAGCCGTCCCGGGACGGGAATGAACGACCTCCACTTT. Its translation: CASSRPGTGMNDLHF. The rearrangement joins TRBV5-4 to TRBJ1-6; TRBD1 is a possible D gene (5 bases). V was cut by 4 bases and J by 15 bases, with 23 bases left in between. The CDR3 totals 15 residues. From germline, CDR1 is SGHNT and CDR2 YYREEE (reference sequence).

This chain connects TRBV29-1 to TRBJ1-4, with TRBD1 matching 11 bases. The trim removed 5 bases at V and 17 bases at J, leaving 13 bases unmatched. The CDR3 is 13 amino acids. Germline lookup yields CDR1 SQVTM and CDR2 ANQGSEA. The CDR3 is CSVTGTGGTGYFF. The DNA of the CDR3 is TGCAGCGTTACCGGGACAGGGGGAACAGGGTATTTTTTT.

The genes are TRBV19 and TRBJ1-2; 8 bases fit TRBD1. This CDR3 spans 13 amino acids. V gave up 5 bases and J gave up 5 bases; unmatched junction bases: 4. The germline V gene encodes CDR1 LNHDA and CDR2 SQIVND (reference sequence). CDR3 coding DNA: TGTGCCAGTAGTTCCAACAGGGGGTATGGCTACACCTTC. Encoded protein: CASSSNRGYGYTF.

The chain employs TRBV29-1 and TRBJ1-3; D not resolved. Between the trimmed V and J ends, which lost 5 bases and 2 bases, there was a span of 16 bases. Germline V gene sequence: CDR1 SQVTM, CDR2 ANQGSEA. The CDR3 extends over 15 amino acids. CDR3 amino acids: CSVKRTGPPGNTIYF. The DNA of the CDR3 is TGCAGCGTTAAGAGGACGGGCCCGCCTGGAAACACCATATATTTT. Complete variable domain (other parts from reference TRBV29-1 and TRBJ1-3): SAVISQKPSRDICQRGTSLTIQCQVDSQVTMMFWYRQQPGQSLTLIATANQGSEATYESGFVIDKFPISRPNLTFSTLTVSNMSPEDSSIYLCSVKRTGPPGNTIYFGEGSWLTVV.

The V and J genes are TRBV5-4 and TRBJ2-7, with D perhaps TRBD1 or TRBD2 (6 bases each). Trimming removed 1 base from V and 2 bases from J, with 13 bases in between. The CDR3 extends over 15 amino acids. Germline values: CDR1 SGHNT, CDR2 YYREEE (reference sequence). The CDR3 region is CASSLQGRGAYEQYF. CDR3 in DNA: TGTGCCAGCAGCTTGCAGGGGCGCGGGGCCTACGAGCAGTACTTC.

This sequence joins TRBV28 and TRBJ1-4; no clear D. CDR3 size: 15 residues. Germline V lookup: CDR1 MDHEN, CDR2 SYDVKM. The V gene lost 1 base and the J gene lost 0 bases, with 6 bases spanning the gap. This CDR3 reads CASSLYGATNEKLFF. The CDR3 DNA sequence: TGTGCCAGCAGTTTATACGGGGCAACTAATGAAAAACTGTTTTTT.

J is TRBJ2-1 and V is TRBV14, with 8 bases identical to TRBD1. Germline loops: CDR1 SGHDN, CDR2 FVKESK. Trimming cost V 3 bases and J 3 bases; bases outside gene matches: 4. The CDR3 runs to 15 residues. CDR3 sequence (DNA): TGTGCCAGCAGCCAGACAGGGGCTAGCTACAATGAGCAGTTCTTC. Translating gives CASSQTGASYNEQFF.

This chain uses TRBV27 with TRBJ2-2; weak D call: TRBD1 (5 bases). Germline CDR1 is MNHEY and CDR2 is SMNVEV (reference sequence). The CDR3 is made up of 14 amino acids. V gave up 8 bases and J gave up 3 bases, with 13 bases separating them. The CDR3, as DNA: TGTGCCAGCTCCTTACCGACAGACACCGGGGAGCTGTTTTTT. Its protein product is CASSLPTDTGELFF.

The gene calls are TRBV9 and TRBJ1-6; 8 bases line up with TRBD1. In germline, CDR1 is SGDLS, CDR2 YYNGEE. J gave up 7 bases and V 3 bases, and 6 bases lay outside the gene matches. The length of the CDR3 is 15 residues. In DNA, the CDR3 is TGTGCCAGCAGCGCCGGACAGGGTGGGAATTCACCCCTCCACTTT. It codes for CASSAGQGGNSPLHF.

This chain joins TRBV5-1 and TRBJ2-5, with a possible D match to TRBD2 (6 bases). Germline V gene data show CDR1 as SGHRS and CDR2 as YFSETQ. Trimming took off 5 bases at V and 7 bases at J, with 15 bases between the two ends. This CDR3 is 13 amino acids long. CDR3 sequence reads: CASSLKGRRTQYF. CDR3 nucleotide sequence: TGCGCCAGCAGTTTGAAAGGGAGGAGGACCCAGTACTTC.

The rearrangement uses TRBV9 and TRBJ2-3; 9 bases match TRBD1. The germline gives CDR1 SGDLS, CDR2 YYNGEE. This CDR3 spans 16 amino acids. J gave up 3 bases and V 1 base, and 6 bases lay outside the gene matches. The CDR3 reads CASSVTGTGWTDTQYF. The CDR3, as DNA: TGTGCCAGCAGCGTAACCGGGACAGGGTGGACAGATACGCAGTATTTT.

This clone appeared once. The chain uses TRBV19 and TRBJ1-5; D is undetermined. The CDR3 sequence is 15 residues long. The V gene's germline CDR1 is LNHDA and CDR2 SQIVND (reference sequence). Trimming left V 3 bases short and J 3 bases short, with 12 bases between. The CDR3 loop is CASSIGTESNQPQHF. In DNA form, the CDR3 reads TGTGCCAGTAGTATCGGAACAGAATCCAATCAGCCCCAGCATTTT. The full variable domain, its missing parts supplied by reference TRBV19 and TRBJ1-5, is DGGITQSPKYLFRKEGQNVTLSCEQNLNHDAMYWYRQDPGQGLRLIYYSQIVNDFQKGDIAEGYSVSREKKESFPLTVTSAQKNPTAFYLCASSIGTESNQPQHFGDGTRLSIL.

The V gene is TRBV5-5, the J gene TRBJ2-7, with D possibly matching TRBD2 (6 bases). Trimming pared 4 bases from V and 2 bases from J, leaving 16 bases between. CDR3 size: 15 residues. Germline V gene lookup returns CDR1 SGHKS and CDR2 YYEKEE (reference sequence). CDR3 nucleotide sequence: TGTGCCAGCAGCCCACCGGAGGGGAGAGCCTACGAGCAGTACTTC. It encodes CASSPPEGRAYEQYF.

CDR3 amino acids: CASSPRTSLVEQYF. CDR3 sequence (DNA): TGTGCCAGCAGCCCCCGGACTAGCCTCGTGGAGCAGTACTTC. The chain couples TRBV7-2 to TRBJ2-7; 8 bases line up with TRBD2. This CDR3 spans 14 amino acids. V gave up 5 bases and J gave up 7 bases; unmatched junction bases: 10. CDR1 SGHTA and CDR2 FQGNSA come from the germline V gene.

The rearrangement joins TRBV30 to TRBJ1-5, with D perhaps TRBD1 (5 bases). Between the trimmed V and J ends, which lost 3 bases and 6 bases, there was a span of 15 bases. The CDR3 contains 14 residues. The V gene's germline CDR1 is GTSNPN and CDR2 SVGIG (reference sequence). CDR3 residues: CAWSQGLKGQPQHF. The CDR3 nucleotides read TGTGCCTGGAGCCAGGGACTCAAGGGTCAGCCCCAGCATTTT.

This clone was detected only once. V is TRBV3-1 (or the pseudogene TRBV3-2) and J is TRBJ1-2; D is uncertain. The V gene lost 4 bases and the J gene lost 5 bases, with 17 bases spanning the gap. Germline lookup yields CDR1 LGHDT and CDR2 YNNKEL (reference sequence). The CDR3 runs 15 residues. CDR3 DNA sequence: TGTGCCAGCAGCCCGTCGGGCAGCGGGAGGTATGGCTACACCTTC. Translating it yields CASSPSGSGRYGYTF.

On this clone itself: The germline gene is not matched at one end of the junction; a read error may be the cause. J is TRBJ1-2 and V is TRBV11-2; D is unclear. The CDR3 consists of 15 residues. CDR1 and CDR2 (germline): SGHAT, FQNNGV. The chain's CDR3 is CASRLDGLRFGGYTF. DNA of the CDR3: TGTGCCAGCAGATTAGACGGACTGAGGTTCGGTGGCTACACCTTC.